This is a list of T cell receptor beta chains from one sample in a study of blood T cells in healthy people across ages. From the 5' RACE reads, TCRdb called clonotypes with MiXCR, one entry per CDR3 protein. Seen here are about 780,000 distinct CDR3 sequences, 60% to 80% observed once, and the top ten hold around a quarter. The sequenced sample consisted of blood. The receptors stem from a man between 25 and 39 years old in good health. Each CDR3 is given without its conserved first and last residue. Fields, in order: CDR3 protein, J gene, V gene.

ASSLGRFSSNSYEQY TRBJ2-7 TRBV5-1
SGEAGGYEQY TRBJ2-7 TRBV20-1
ASSWQPADTQY TRBJ2-3 TRBV5-5
ASSEYGIEAF TRBJ1-1 TRBV25-1
ASSAGQPESPLH TRBJ1-6 TRBV28
ATSQNSGGAQETQY NA TRBV24-1
ASSTDTGANVLT TRBJ2-6 TRBV5-1
ASRAGTGGAEQF TRBJ2-1 TRBV7-2
SARKSAGLDTEAF TRBJ1-1 TRBV20-1
ASSATGRLSGEQY TRBJ2-7 TRBV9
ATSDRPTDTQY TRBJ2-3 TRBV24-1
ASRGQNSPLH TRBJ1-6 TRBV25-1
SATKTGASHPLNYGYT TRBJ1-2 TRBV20-1
ASLDPRAYEQY NA TRBV28
ASSYMGAGFADTQY TRBJ2-3 TRBV6-6
ASLLWGAYNEQF TRBJ2-1 TRBV5-6
ASSRDRVHGYT TRBJ1-2 TRBV6-2/TRBV6-3
SAGSSAQETQY TRBJ2-5 TRBV29-1
ASRGPAAGANVLT TRBJ2-6 TRBV6-2/TRBV6-3
ASSQGWELGVAGELF TRBJ2-2 TRBV4-2
SARAYDQPYEQY NA TRBV20-1
ASSYSGTGFYEQY NA TRBV6-5
ASSAIGQGPEETQY TRBJ2-5 TRBV5-1
ASSPVIRGNTEAF TRBJ1-1 TRBV5-1
ASSLDPGEQY TRBJ2-7 TRBV5-1
ASSQVASGGVSYEQY TRBJ2-7 TRBV4-3
SATRTSGGASNEQF TRBJ2-1 TRBV20-1
ASSLVAATNEKLF TRBJ1-4 TRBV7-2
ASSFWTGGSGEQY NA TRBV7-8
SACPGQGLGTQY TRBJ2-5 TRBV20-1
ASSGGGGTITDTQY TRBJ2-3 TRBV9
ASSPRASGLSTDTQY TRBJ2-3 TRBV4-3
ASSGTGGNYGYT TRBJ1-2 TRBV12-3/TRBV12-4
ASSQAALNYNSPLH TRBJ1-6 TRBV4-2
ASSLGGLAGEQF TRBJ2-1 TRBV11-2
SATDTHEQY TRBJ2-7 TRBV20-1
GAPVTATYEQY TRBJ2-7 TRBV20-1
ASSPSTDYYEQY TRBJ2-7 TRBV6-5
ASSGNSASRGGRADTQY TRBJ2-3 TRBV9
AGSLLGRGTSGVRTQY TRBJ2-3 TRBV28
ASSLGLGGEQF TRBJ2-1 TRBV13
ASSLVGGGVVREQY TRBJ2-7 TRBV7-2
ASSSTSQETQY NA TRBV7-3
ASSPVEGGEQY TRBJ2-7 TRBV18
ASSQDRAGLWADTQY TRBJ2-3 TRBV4-3
ATSDNRGVETQY TRBJ2-5 TRBV24-1
ASTNGRVAGGTDTQY TRBJ2-3 TRBV6-6
ASSHRALYNEQF TRBJ2-1 TRBV11-1
SVEGRISSTDTQY TRBJ2-3 TRBV29-1
ASSQGFSNEKLF TRBJ1-4 TRBV4-3
ASSGQGKSYEQY TRBJ2-7 TRBV2
ASSQDTSYAYEQY TRBJ2-7 TRBV3-1